This TCR beta chain was profiled in a study of blood T cell repertoires in COVID-19. Study context: Nucleic acid was either cDNA or gDNA, and it came from T cells, B-cell-depleted T cells, or PBMCs.

Data came from immunoSEQ multiplex PCR; TCRdb stores just in-frame clones and leaves some out. The sample carries 150,000 to 250,000 clones, 82% recorded once. For recovered donors of Cohort 3, there were two negative PCRs, clearance, or symptom resolution. The V end lost 3 bases, the J end lost 4 bases, and 16 bases lay between the germline ends. The CDR3 contains 16 residues. Germline values: CDR1 SEHNR, CDR2 FQNEAQ (reference sequence). Sequenced input: PBMCs or T cells enriched from blood (not recorded which). This sequence was found in a man aged 35-49 years who had recovered from COVID-19. The rearrangement joins TRBV7-9 to TRBJ1-5; D is ambiguous. The chain's CDR3 is CASSFGPSAVNQPQHF. As DNA, the CDR3 is TGTGCCAGCAGCTTTGGGCCCTCGGCCGTTAATCAGCCCCAGCATTTT.